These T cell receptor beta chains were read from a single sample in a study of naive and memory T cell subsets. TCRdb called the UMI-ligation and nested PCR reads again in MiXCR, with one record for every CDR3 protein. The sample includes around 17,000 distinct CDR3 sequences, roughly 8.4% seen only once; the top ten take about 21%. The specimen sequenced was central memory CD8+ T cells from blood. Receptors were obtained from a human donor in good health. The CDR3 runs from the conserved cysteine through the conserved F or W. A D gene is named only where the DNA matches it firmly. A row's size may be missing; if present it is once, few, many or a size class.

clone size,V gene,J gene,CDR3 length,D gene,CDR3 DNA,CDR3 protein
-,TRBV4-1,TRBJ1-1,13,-,TGCGCCAGCAGCCAAGACTTGGGGGAGGAAGCTTTCTTT,CASSQDLGEEAFF
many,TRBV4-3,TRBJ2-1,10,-,TGCGCCAGCAGCCGAAGTAAGCAGTTCTTC,CASSRSKQFF
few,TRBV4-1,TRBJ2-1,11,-,TGCGCCAGCAGCACCCACAATGAGCAGTTCTTC,CASSTHNEQFF
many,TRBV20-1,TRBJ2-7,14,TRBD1,TGCAGTGCTAGGGATCCAGGGGGTGTCTACGAGCAGTACTTC,CSARDPGGVYEQYF
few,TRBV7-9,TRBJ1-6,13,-,TGTGCCAGCAGCTTAGATCCTAATTCACCCCTCCACTTT,CASSLDPNSPLHF
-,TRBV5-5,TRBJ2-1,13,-,TGTGCCAGCAGCCCGACTAGGAACAATGAGCAGTTCTTC,CASSPTRNNEQFF
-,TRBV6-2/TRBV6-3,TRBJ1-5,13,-,TGTGCCACTCGACGGGGGATAGATCAGCCCCAGCATTTT,CATRRGIDQPQHF
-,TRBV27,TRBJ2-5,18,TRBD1,TGTGCCAGCAGTTTAGCCCCTCCGGGACAGGGTCGGCAAGAGACCCAGTACTTC,CASSLAPPGQGRQETQYF
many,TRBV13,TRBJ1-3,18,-,TGTGCCAGCAGCCGCCGACAGGCCCTGTTCTGCTCTGGAAACACCATATATTTT,CASSRRQALFCSGNTIYF
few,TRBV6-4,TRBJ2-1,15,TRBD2,TGTGCCAGCAGTGAGGGGGGGGGGAGTAGCAATGAGCAGTTCTTC,CASSEGGGSSNEQFF
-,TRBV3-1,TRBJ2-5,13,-,TGTGCCAGCAGCCAGATCGAAAGAGAGACCCAGTACTTC,CASSQIERETQYF
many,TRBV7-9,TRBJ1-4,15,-,TGTGCCAGCAGCCCCCCGGGACAAGCTAATGAAAAACTGTTTTTT,CASSPPGQANEKLFF
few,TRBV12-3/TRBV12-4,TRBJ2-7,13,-,TGTGCCAGCAGTCTACGGACAGTAGAGGAGCAGTACTTC,CASSLRTVEEQYF
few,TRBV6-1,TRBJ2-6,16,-,TGTGCCAGCAGTGAAGATCCGGGGACTGGGGCCAACGTCCTGACTTTC,CASSEDPGTGANVLTF
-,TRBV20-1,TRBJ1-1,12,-,TGCAGTGCTGAGGGCCATAGTCCTGAAGCTTTCTTT,CSAEGHSPEAFF
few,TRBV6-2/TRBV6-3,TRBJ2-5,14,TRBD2,TGTGCCAGCAGCTCCGGACTAGGGGTCGAGACCCAGTACTTC,CASSSGLGVETQYF
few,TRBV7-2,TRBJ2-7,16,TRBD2,TGTGCCAGCAGCTTAGAAGCTAGCGGAAGCTCCTACGAGCAGTACTTC,CASSLEASGSSYEQYF
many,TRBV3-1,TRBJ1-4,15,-,TGTGCCAGCAGCCAAGGGGCGGGTGCGGCCGAAAAACTGTTTTTT,CASSQGAGAAEKLFF
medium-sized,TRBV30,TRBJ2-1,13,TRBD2,TGTGCCTGGAGCTGGACTAGCGGGAATGAGCAGTTCTTC,CAWSWTSGNEQFF
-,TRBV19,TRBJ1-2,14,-,TGTGCCAGTATCTCTGGAAAGGGGAAGGTTGGCTACACCTTC,CASISGKGKVGYTF
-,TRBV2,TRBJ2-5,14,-,TGTGCCAGCAGTGAGTTTGACAGTCAAGAGACCCAGTACTTC,CASSEFDSQETQYF
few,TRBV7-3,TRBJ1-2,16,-,TGTGCCAGCAGCTCCGCCGGGCCTCCAAATAACTATGGCTACACCTTC,CASSSAGPPNNYGYTF
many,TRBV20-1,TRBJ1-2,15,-,TGCAGTGCTAGGGGAGCAGGGAGCTTGGACTATGGCTACACCTTC,CSARGAGSLDYGYTF
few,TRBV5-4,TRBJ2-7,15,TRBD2,TGTGCCAGCAGCTTACTAGCGGGGGGGCCCTACGAGCAGTACTTC,CASSLLAGGPYEQYF
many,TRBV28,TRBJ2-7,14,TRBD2,TGTGCCAGCACCGAACTAGCGGGACAGTACGAGCAGTACTTC,CASTELAGQYEQYF
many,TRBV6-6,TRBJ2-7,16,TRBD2,TGTGCCAGCATGTCCCGAACTAGCGGAACTGTTTTCGAGCAGTACTTC,CASMSRTSGTVFEQYF